The source of this T cell receptor beta chain is a study of Ad26.COV2.S vaccination and SARS-CoV-2 variants. Study-level background: Recipients of Ad26.COV2.S got it intramuscularly, once or twice 56 days apart.

Treatment indicated: roughly 19 received Ad26.COV2.S at low or high dose, single or two shots; about five received placebo; per-sample allocation not given. The study sampled participants on day 63 after the first vaccine or placebo injection. Some clones are missing from TCRdb's copy, which holds only in-frame ones; the method was immunoSEQ multiplex PCR. The sample includes 300,000 to 350,000 clones, 90% seen only once; the top ten take approximately 5%. This clone has a single count. V lost 6 bases and J lost 3, with 27 bases in between. CDR1 and CDR2 from the germline V gene are MNHEY and SVGEGT. CDR3 size: 18 residues.

The TCR originated in a person between 18 and 60 years old who received the Ad26.COV2.S COVID-19 vaccine or a placebo. The material sequenced was peripheral blood, taken in a trial of Ad26.COV2.S vaccine versus placebo. V usage is TRBV6-2 or TRBV6-3 and J usage is TRBJ2-7, with D perhaps matching TRBD2 (6 bases). In DNA, the CDR3 is TGTGCCAGCAGCGGGACTCCTAGTAGCGGTGCTCTGGTCTACGAGCAGTACTTC. It encodes CASSGTPSSGALVYEQYF.